This T cell receptor (beta chain) is drawn from a study of cytomegalovirus exposure and HLA in healthy donors. The CDR3 is made up of 15 amino acids. CDR1 MDHEN and CDR2 SYDVKM come from the germline V gene. The junction had 10 bases not matched to a gene; V was cut back by 3 bases and J by 7 bases. 13 Jbeta primers and 60 Vbeta primers were used for the PCR. Repertoires were generated with immunoSEQ multiplex PCR, while TCRdb's copy carries only in-frame clones and drops some. The repertoire holds about 140,000 clones, with roughly 78% as singletons. The TCR sequence derives from a man aged 30-40 years in good health and CMV-seronegative. Specimen: PBMCs. The chain has TRBV28 and TRBJ2-5; 8 nucleotides agree with TRBD2. The CDR3 sequence is CASSFPSGWDGTQYF. For the CDR3, the DNA is TGTGCCAGCAGTTTTCCTAGCGGGTGGGATGGGACCCAGTACTTC.